This TCR beta chain was sequenced in a study of T cell changes during pregnancy in multiple sclerosis. The ends were cut back, 7 bases at V and 3 bases at J, with 18 bases in the middle. Per the germline V gene, CDR1 is GTSNPN and CDR2 is SVGIG (reference sequence). CDR3 size: 14 residues. Data came from immunoSEQ multiplex PCR; TCRdb stores just in-frame clones and leaves some out. This table has under 50,000 clones, almost 95% appearing once. This clonotype was obtained from a female donor in good health, enrolled as a control in a pregnancy study. Specimen: CD4+ T cells from peripheral blood mononuclear cells, collected in the second trimester of pregnancy. V is TRBV30 and J is TRBJ1-1; D may be TRBD1 (5 bases). The chain's CDR3 is CASSRGVSDTEAFF. CDR3 sequence (DNA): TGTGCCTCTTCCCGGGGGGTATCAGACACTGAAGCTTTCTTT.